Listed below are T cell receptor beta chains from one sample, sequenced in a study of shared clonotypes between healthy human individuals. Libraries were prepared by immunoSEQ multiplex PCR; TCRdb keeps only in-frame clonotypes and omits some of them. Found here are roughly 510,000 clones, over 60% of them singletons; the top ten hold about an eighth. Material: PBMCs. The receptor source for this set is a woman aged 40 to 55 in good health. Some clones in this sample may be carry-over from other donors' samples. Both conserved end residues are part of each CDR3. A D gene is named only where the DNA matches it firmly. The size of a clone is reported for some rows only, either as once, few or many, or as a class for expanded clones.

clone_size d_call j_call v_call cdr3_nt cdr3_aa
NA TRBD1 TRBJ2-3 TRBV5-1 TGCGCCAGCAGCCTAACCGGGACAGGGGAAGATACGCAGTATTTT CASSLTGTGEDTQYF
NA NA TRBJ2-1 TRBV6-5 TGTGCCAGCAGTTACTCCGGGCCCTACAATGAGCAGTTCTTC CASSYSGPYNEQFF
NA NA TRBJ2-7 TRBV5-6 TGTGCCAGCGGGCGGGGTTCCTACGAGCAGTACTTC CASGRGSYEQYF
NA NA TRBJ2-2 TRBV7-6 TGTGCCAGCAGCTTAGCGCTGACCGGGGAGCTGTTTTTT CASSLALTGELFF
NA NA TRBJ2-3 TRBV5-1 TGCGCCAGCAGCCTGGAACCGGGACCCACAGATACGCAGTATTTT CASSLEPGPTDTQYF
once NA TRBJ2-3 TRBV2 TGTGCCAGCACTGTGACAGATACGCAGTATTTT CASTVTDTQYF
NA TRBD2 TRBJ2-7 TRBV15 TGTGCCACCAGCATACTCGCGGGAGACGGAGCCGAGCAGTACTTC CATSILAGDGAEQYF
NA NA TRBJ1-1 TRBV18 TGTGCCAGCTCACCACGTACAGAGAACACTGAAGCTTTCTTT CASSPRTENTEAFF
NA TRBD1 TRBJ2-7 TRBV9 TGTGCCAGCAGTCCGACAGGGGGGCTCTACGAGCAGTACTTC CASSPTGGLYEQYF
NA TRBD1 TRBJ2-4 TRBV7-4 TGTGCCAGCAGCTTAGGGGCGGGACAGGGGGCCAAAAACATTCAGTACTTC CASSLGAGQGAKNIQYF
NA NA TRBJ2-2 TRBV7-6 TGTGCCAGCAGCTTAGGACAGAACACCGGGGAGCTGTTTTTT CASSLGQNTGELFF
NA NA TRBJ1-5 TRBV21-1 TGTGCCAGCACCCCCTCGGACAGGGACCTTAGCAATCAGCCCCAGCATTTT CASTPSDRDLSNQPQHF
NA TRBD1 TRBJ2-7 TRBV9 TGTGCCAGCAGCGCCAAAGGGGACAGGGAGGACGAGCAGTACTTC CASSAKGDREDEQYF
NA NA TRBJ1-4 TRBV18 TGTGCCAGCTCGTCAGATACAACTAATGAAAAACTGTTTTTT CASSSDTTNEKLFF
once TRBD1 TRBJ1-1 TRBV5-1 TGCGCCAGCAGCTCGGGGACAGGGCGGACTGAAGCTTTCTTT CASSSGTGRTEAFF
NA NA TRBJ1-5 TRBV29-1 TGCAGCGTTGTGTCAGGTTCACATCAGCCCCAGCATTTT CSVVSGSHQPQHF
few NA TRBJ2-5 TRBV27 TGTGCCAGCAGTTTCCGCAGGGGCGGGTTAGCAACCCAGTACTTC CASSFRRGGLATQYF
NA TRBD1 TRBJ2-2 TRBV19 TGTGCCACCCATCCGGGGACAGGGTACACCGGGGAGCTGTTTTTT CATHPGTGYTGELFF
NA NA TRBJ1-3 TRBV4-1 TGCGCCAGCAGCTACGGACGGCGAAACACCATATATTTT CASSYGRRNTIYF
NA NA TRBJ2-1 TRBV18 TGTGCCAGCTCACGGTCTGGCGACAATGAGCAGTTCTTC CASSRSGDNEQFF
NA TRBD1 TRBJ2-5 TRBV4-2 TGTGCCAGCAGCCAAGGGGACAGGGGGTCGGGAGAGACCCAGTACTTC CASSQGDRGSGETQYF
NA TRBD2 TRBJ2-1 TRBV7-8 TGTGCCAGCGCTTCCGGGACTAGGTCGATGTCCCCCTACAATGAGCAGTTCTTC CASASGTRSMSPYNEQFF
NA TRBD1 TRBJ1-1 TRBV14 TGTGCCAGCAGCCAAGGAGTTACAGGGGCTGAAGCTTTCTTT CASSQGVTGAEAFF
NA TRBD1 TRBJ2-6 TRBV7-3 TGTGCCAGCAGCTTAAGCAGGGGGCGCACTGGGGCCAACGTCCTGACTTTC CASSLSRGRTGANVLTF
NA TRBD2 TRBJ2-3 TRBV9 TGTGCCAGCAGCGTAGGGGTAGCGGGAGATACGCAGTATTTT CASSVGVAGDTQYF
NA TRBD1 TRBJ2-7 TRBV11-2 TGTGCCAGCAGCTTAGGGACAGGGGTTGAGTACTTC CASSLGTGVEYF
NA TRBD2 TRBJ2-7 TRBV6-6 TGTGCCAGCACCCTAGGAGCGGGAGCCTACGAGCAGTACTTC CASTLGAGAYEQYF
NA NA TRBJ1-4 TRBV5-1 TGCGCCAGCAGCTTGGCTCCAGGGCTGGATGAAAAACTGTTTTTT CASSLAPGLDEKLFF
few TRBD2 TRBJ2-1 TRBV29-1 TGCAGCGGAGGAGCGGGACCATCCTACAATGAGCAGTTCTTC CSGGAGPSYNEQFF
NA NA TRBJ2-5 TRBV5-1 TGCGCCAGCAGCTTGTTAGGGACATCCAGGGCCCAGTACTTC CASSLLGTSRAQYF
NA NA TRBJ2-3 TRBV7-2 TGTGCCAGCAGCTTATTAGGAGGTACGCAGTATTTT CASSLLGGTQYF
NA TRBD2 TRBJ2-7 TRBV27 TGTGCCAGCAGGAAGGGTAGGGTTACTAGCGGGAGGGACCCATACGAGCAGTACTTC CASRKGRVTSGRDPYEQYF
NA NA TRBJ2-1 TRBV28 TGTGCCAGCAGTTTCGGTATGGGTGAGCAGTTCTTC CASSFGMGEQFF
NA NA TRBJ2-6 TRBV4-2 TGTGCCAGCAGCCAAGACAGCTCTGGGGCCAACGTCCTGACTTTC CASSQDSSGANVLTF
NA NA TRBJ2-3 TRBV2 TGTGCCAGCAGTGAAATCTCAGATACGCAGTATTTT CASSEISDTQYF
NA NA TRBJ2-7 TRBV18 TGTGCCAGCTCCCCCCCTGGGATTAACCACGAGCAGTACTTC CASSPPGINHEQYF
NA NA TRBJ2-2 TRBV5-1 TGCGCCAGCAGCTTGTCCCAGAACACCGGGGAGCTGTTTTTT CASSLSQNTGELFF
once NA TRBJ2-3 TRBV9 TGTGCCAGCAGCGACCAGTTCACAGATACGCAGTATTTT CASSDQFTDTQYF
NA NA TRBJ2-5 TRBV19 TGTGCCAGTAGTGCGAGTCTCCAAGAGACCCAGTACTTC CASSASLQETQYF
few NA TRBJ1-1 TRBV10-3 TGTGCCATCAGTGAGTCGGTTAGGTCGCTAGCTTTCTTT CAISESVRSLAFF
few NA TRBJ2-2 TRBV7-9 TGTGCCAACAGCCAAGGACTCTACACCGGGGAGCTGTTTTTT CANSQGLYTGELFF
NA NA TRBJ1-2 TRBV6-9 TGTGCCAGCAGGTGGCAGGGGACCTGGGCACGGGGCTACACCTTC CASRWQGTWARGYTF
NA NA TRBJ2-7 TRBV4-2 TGTGCCAGCAGCCAAGATCCTACAGGATGGGACTCCTACGAGCAGTACTTC CASSQDPTGWDSYEQYF
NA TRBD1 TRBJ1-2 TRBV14 TGTGCCAGCAGCCAATTCTCCGGGACAGGGGACTATGGCTACACCTTC CASSQFSGTGDYGYTF
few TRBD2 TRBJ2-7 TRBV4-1 TGCGCCAGCAGCCAACGCGGGAGGGAGCACGAGCAGTACTTC CASSQRGREHEQYF
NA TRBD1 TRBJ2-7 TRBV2 TGTGCCAGCAGCGCAGGGTTACGACAGGGGTCGAGCTCCTACGAGCAGTACTTC CASSAGLRQGSSSYEQYF
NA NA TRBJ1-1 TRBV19 TGTGCCAGTAGCAGCAGGGTCATGAACACTGAAGCTTTCTTT CASSSRVMNTEAFF
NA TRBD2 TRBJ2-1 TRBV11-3 TGTGCCAGCAGCTTGGGACTAGCGGGAGGGAATGAGCAGTTCTTC CASSLGLAGGNEQFF
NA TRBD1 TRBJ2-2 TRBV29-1 TGCAGCGTGACCACCGGGACAGTCACCGGGGAGCTGTTTTTT CSVTTGTVTGELFF
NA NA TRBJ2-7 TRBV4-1 TGCGCCAGCAGCCAAGTTGTCCTCGGACGACGGGGGGAGCAGTACTTC CASSQVVLGRRGEQYF
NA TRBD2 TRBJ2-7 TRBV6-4 TGTGCCAGCAGGGCCACAATTTTGCGGGAGCGCCCCTACGAGCAGTACTTC CASRATILRERPYEQYF
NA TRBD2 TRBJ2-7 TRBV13 TGTGCCAGCAGCTACGGACCGGGAGGCGAGCAGTACTTC CASSYGPGGEQYF
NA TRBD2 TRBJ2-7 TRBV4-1 TGCGCCAGCAGGCCTCTGGGGACTAGCTCCTACGAGCAGTACTTC CASRPLGTSSYEQYF
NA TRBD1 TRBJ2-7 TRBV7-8 TGTGCCAGCAGAGGACAGGGAAACTCCTACGAGCAGTACTTC CASRGQGNSYEQYF
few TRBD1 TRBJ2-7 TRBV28 TGTGCCAGCAGGACAGGGTCCGCCTACGAGCAGTACTTC CASRTGSAYEQYF
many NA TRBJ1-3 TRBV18 TGTGCCAGCTCACCACCTACGCGGGACACCATATATTTT CASSPPTRDTIYF
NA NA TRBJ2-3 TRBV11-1 TGTGCCAGCAGCTTACGCAGGAGCACAGATACGCAGTATTTT CASSLRRSTDTQYF